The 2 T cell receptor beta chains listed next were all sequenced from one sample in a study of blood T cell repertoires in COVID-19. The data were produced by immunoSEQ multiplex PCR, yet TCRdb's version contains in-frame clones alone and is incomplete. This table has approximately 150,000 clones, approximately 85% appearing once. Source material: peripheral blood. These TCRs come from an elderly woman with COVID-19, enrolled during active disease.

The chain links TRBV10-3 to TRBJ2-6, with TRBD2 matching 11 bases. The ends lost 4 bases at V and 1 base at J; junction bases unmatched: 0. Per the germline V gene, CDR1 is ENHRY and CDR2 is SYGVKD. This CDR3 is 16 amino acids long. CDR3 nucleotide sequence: TGTGCCATCAGTGGACTAGCGGGATCTGGGGCCAACGTCCTGACTTTC. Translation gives CAISGLAGSGANVLTF.

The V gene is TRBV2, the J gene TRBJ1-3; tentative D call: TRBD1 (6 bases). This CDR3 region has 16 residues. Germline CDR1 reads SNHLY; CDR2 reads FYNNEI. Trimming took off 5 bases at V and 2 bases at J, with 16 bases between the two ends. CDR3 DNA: TGTGCCAGCAGTTTCATACAGGGACCCACTGGAAACACCATATATTTT. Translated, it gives CASSFIQGPTGNTIYF.